This T cell receptor beta chain was captured by sequencing in a study of OX40 agonist ivuxolimab in advanced cancers. Across the whole study: Patients receiving dose escalation had hepatocellular carcinoma, melanoma, renal cell or head and neck cancer.

Libraries were prepared by immunoSEQ multiplex PCR; TCRdb keeps only in-frame clonotypes and omits some of them. Of about 15,000 clones listed, around 76% are singletons. As to this clone: Its antigen remains unknown.

J lost 6 bases, V lost 4 bases, and 5 bases had no gene match. This CDR3 has 14 amino acids. Germline CDR1 and CDR2: LGHNA and YNFKEQ. Whole-study results and caveats: There were also nonresponders showing low normalized T-cell clonal expansion. At 0.1 to 3.0 mg/kg, CD4+ and CD8+ blood T cells expanded clonally by week 6. CD8+ T cells showed, on average, more clonal expansion than CD4+ cells.

The sequence derives from an adult with an advanced solid tumor such as melanoma, head and neck, liver or kidney cancer. This sample comprised CD4+ or CD8+ T cells sorted from blood, obtained in a trial of the OX40 agonist ivuxolimab. V gene TRBV4-2 combines with J gene TRBJ2-7; 11 bases line up with TRBD1. CDR3 DNA: TGTGCCAGCAGCCCCGTGGGACAGGGGGGCGAGCAGTACTTC. Its translation: CASSPVGQGGEQYF.